These 15 T cell receptor beta chains originate from one sample sequenced in a study of blood T cells in healthy people across ages. A J-beta primer mix and a sample-barcoded 5' primer were used in a second PCR of roughly 7 to 12 cycles. TCRdb re-derived calls from the 5' RACE reads in MiXCR, one entry per CDR3 protein. Counted here are some 1.1 million distinct CDR3 sequences, roughly two fifths occurring once; the ten biggest clones make up about 12%. Sequences were obtained from blood. These receptor sequences come from a man aged 18 to 35 in good health.

The sample holds one count of this clonotype. The chain links TRBV27 to TRBJ2-1; 8 nucleotides agree with TRBD2. The J segment lost 0 bases and the V segment lost 7 bases, leaving 2 bases of the junction unmatched. The V gene's germline CDR1 is MNHEY and CDR2 SMNVEV (reference sequence). The length of the CDR3 is 14 residues. The chain's CDR3 is CASNLAGSYNEQFF. The DNA for the CDR3 is TGTGCCAGCAATCTAGCGGGCTCCTACAATGAGCAGTTCTTC.

This clonotype was observed a handful of times. The genes are TRBV5-1 and TRBJ1-4, with D possibly matching TRBD1 (6 bases). The CDR3 covers 18 residues. The germline V and J ends were trimmed by 0 bases and 2 bases, with 17 bases remaining between them. Germline V lookup: CDR1 SGHRS, CDR2 YFSETQ. CDR3 residues: CASSLDFRTGATNEKLFF. CDR3 nucleotide sequence: TGCGCCAGCAGCTTGGATTTTCGGACGGGGGCCACTAATGAAAAACTGTTTTTT.

This rearrangement joins TRBV6-1 to TRBJ1-5, with D maybe TRBD1 (5 bases). Germline V CDR1 and CDR2: MNHNS, SASEGT. Deletions cut 1 base from V and 3 bases from J, with 10 bases between. This CDR3 contains 15 residues. CDR3 protein: CASSEERGVNQPQHF. For the CDR3, the DNA is TGTGCCAGCAGTGAAGAACGAGGGGTCAATCAGCCCCAGCATTTT.

The DNA of the CDR3 is TGTGCCAGCAGCTGGATGGGCGATGAGCAGTACTTC. Encoded protein: CASSWMGDEQYF. V gene TRBV7-2 combines with J gene TRBJ2-7; D uncertain. The CDR3 runs to 12 residues. Trimming took off 4 bases at V and 7 bases at J, with 11 bases between the two ends. Germline V gene lookup returns CDR1 SGHTA and CDR2 FQGNSA.

This chain connects TRBV4-2 to TRBJ2-1, with TRBD1 matching over 8 bases. The CDR3 consists of 13 residues. From germline, CDR1 is LGHNA and CDR2 YNFKEQ. V gave up 4 bases and J gave up 15 bases; unmatched junction bases: 11. The DNA of the CDR3 is TGTGCCAGCAGCCCGAAATTACAGGGGGAGGTGTTCTTC. This gives the protein CASSPKLQGEVFF.

J is TRBJ1-5 and V is TRBV6-2 or TRBV6-3, with TRBD1 as a possible D gene (5 bases). The CDR3 is made up of 16 amino acids. Per germline, CDR1 MNHEY and CDR2 SVGEGT. Trimming removed 11 bases from V and 6 bases from J, with 26 bases in between. The CDR3 DNA reads as TGTGCCGCCGGAGGGGTAGGGCTTAGTAATGGTCAGCCCCAGCATTTT. Translated, it gives CAAGGVGLSNGQPQHF.

This clonotype was seen many times. The chain recombines TRBV2 with TRBJ2-3; D is possibly TRBD1 or TRBD2 (5 bases each). Germline V lookup: CDR1 SNHLY, CDR2 FYNNEI. V lost 3 bases and J 6 bases, leaving 7 bases between the germline ends. The CDR3 length is 12 residues. The CDR3 DNA reads TGTGCCAGCAGTGATGAGGGGGATACGCAGTATTTT. Protein: CASSDEGDTQYF.

The sample holds one count of this clonotype. This rearrangement joins TRBV9 to TRBJ2-3; TRBD2 might be the D (5 bases). The CDR3 spans 14 residues. Germline V gene data show CDR1 as SGDLS and CDR2 as YYNGEE. Trimming shortened V by 3 bases and J by 2 bases, and 10 bases separated the two germline ends. For the CDR3, the DNA is TGTGCCAGCAGCGACCCGAGGGCCACAGATACGCAGTATTTT. Translated, it gives CASSDPRATDTQYF.

The J gene is TRBJ2-4, the V gene TRBV4-3; TRBD2 agrees at 10 bases. The V gene's germline CDR1 is LGHNA and CDR2 YSLEER. With V trimmed by 2 bases and J by 2 bases, 6 bases remained unmatched. The CDR3 extends over 17 amino acids. The CDR3 bases are TGCGCCAGCAGCCAAACCGGACTAGCGGAGACCAAAAACATTCAGTACTTC. The encoded protein is CASSQTGLAETKNIQYF.

The sample holds a few counts of this clonotype. As DNA, the CDR3 is TGTGCTAGTGGTGTACTAGCGGGGGGGAAGACCCAGTACTTC. Protein product: CASGVLAGGKTQYF. The chain recombines TRBV12-5 with TRBJ2-5, with 13 bases identical to TRBD2. After removal of 5 bases from V and 6 bases from J, the junction contained 3 bases not matched to a gene. The CDR3 is made up of 14 amino acids. CDR1 LGHNT and CDR2 FRNRAP come from the germline V gene.

The chain uses TRBV9 and TRBJ1-1; perhaps TRBD1 as D (5 bases). The germline CDR1 and CDR2 sequences are SGDLS and YYNGEE. This CDR3 spans 15 amino acids. V lost 4 bases and J lost 4, with 17 bases in between. The CDR3 loop reads CASSPGSGIGTEAFF. CDR3 nucleotide sequence: TGTGCCAGCAGCCCAGGGTCTGGAATTGGCACTGAAGCTTTCTTT.

V gene TRBV5-1 combines with J gene TRBJ1-5; perhaps TRBD1 as D (5 bases). Germline CDR1 SGHRS, CDR2 YFSETQ. This CDR3 spans 12 amino acids. Between the trimmed V and J ends, which lost 2 bases and 9 bases, there was a span of 9 bases. The CDR3 sequence: CASSFDQGPQHF. DNA for the CDR3: TGCGCCAGCAGCTTCGATCAGGGGCCCCAGCATTTT.

This clonotype was seen more than once but under ten times. The chain uses TRBV7-9 and TRBJ2-3, with 8 bases matching TRBD1. Germline CDR1 SEHNR, CDR2 FQNEAQ (reference sequence). The CDR3 loop spans 13 amino acids. Germline trimming cut 6 bases from V and 5 bases from J; bases unmatched to any gene: 4. CDR3 loop: CASRQQGGDTQYF. CDR3 coding DNA: TGTGCCAGCAGGCAACAGGGGGGAGATACGCAGTATTTT. Filled out from reference TRBV7-9 and TRBJ2-3, the complete variable domain reads DTGVSQNPRHKITKRGQNVTFRCDPISEHNRLYWYRQTLGQGPEFLTYFQNEAQLEKSRLLSDRFSAERPKGSFSTLEIQRTEQGDSAMYLCASRQQGGDTQYFGPGTRLTVL.

The chain carries TRBV5-1 and TRBJ2-7; no definite D call. The closer fit of TRBJ2-5 to the DNA end suggests the J call may be wrong. Germline V gives CDR1 SGHRS, CDR2 YFSETQ. The length of the CDR3 is 15 residues. The CDR3 spells CASSIRLGSQETQYF. CDR3 sequence (DNA): TGCGCCAGCAGCATCAGACTGGGAAGTCAAGAGACCCAGTACTTC.

V usage is TRBV6-2 or TRBV6-3 and J usage is TRBJ2-3; no definite D call. The CDR3 consists of 14 residues. Trimming stripped 4 bases from V and 4 bases from J, with 12 bases between. Per the germline V gene, CDR1 is MNHEY and CDR2 is SVGEGT. In DNA form, the CDR3 reads TGTGCCAGCAGTTGGGAAAACCCCCCAGATACGCAGTATTTT. Amino acids: CASSWENPPDTQYF.